This TCR beta chain was identified during a study of shared clonotypes between healthy human individuals. The wider study: Donors had three CD4 naive, three CD4 memory, two CD8 naive and one CD8 memory plate apiece.

The study, taken as a whole, reports: Rarefaction gave evidence that sorted-subset sequencing remained incomplete despite large depth.

The V gene's germline CDR1 is MNHNY and CDR2 SVGAGI (reference sequence). The length of the CDR3 is 14 residues. The V end lost 2 bases, the J end lost 0 bases, and 7 bases lay between the germline ends. Of note for this clone: The antigen is undetermined. This specimen includes other DNA sequences encoding the same CDR3.

The protocol was immunoSEQ multiplex PCR, while the TCRdb copy is restricted to in-frame clones and leaves out a portion. The sample holds over a million clones, 97% to 99% seen once. V usage is TRBV6-6 and J usage is TRBJ1-1; D not resolved. The TCR sequence derives from a young man in good health. Specimen: naive CD4+ T cells sorted from blood. Subset: CD45RA+ positively selected. The CDR3 DNA sequence: TGTGCCAGCAGTTACGGTCAGCTGAACACTGAAGCTTTCTTT. Translation: CASSYGQLNTEAFF.